A selection of T cell receptor beta chains follows, all from one sample in a study of T cell responses to AZD1222 COVID-19 vaccine. TCRdb keeps only in-frame clones here, not all; method: immunoSEQ multiplex PCR. The sample yields 35,000 to 45,000 clones, about 78% seen once. Sequencing was performed on peripheral blood, taken on day 0 of AZD1222 vaccination. Source of these receptors: an adult in good health. The CDR3 runs from the conserved cysteine through the conserved F or W. D genes are given only for firm matches. A clone size is listed for some rows: how often the clone was seen (once, few, many), or a class if it is expanded.

CDR3aa: CASGLDRGATDTQYF
CDR3nt: TGTGCTAGTGGTTTGGACAGGGGGGCCACAGATACGCAGTATTTT
d_gene: TRBD1
j_gene: TRBJ2-3
v_gene: TRBV12-5
abundance: -

CDR3aa: CASSQEVQGRETQYF
CDR3nt: TGTGCCAGCAGCCAAGAAGTACAGGGAAGGGAGACCCAGTACTTC
d_gene: -
j_gene: TRBJ2-5
v_gene: TRBV3-1/TRBV3-2
abundance: -

CDR3aa: CASGATNEKLFF
CDR3nt: TGTGCCAGCGGAGCAACTAATGAAAAACTGTTTTTT
d_gene: -
j_gene: TRBJ1-4
v_gene: TRBV6-5
abundance: once

CDR3aa: CASSPGRGYTGELFF
CDR3nt: TGTGCCAGCAGTCCCGGCAGGGGGTACACCGGGGAGCTGTTTTTT
d_gene: TRBD1
j_gene: TRBJ2-2
v_gene: TRBV27
abundance: -

CDR3aa: CASSSSLQGRAFF
CDR3nt: TGTGCCAGCAGCTCCAGTCTTCAGGGGAGAGCTTTCTTT
d_gene: -
j_gene: TRBJ1-1
v_gene: TRBV7-3
abundance: once

CDR3aa: CASSFTGDTEAFF
CDR3nt: TGTGCCAGCAGCTTTACAGGGGACACTGAAGCTTTCTTT
d_gene: TRBD1
j_gene: TRBJ1-1
v_gene: TRBV7-2
abundance: -

CDR3aa: CASSYEVLIKETQYF
CDR3nt: TGTGCCAGCAGTTACGAGGTTTTGATCAAGGAGACCCAGTACTTC
d_gene: -
j_gene: TRBJ2-5
v_gene: TRBV6-5
abundance: -

CDR3aa: CASSAPGTAGAGYTF
CDR3nt: TGTGCCAGCTCAGCGCCCGGGACAGCGGGGGCTGGCTACACCTTC
d_gene: TRBD1
j_gene: TRBJ1-2
v_gene: TRBV18
abundance: -

CDR3aa: CASGGDTEAFF
CDR3nt: TGTGCCAGCGGGGGGGACACTGAAGCTTTCTTT
d_gene: -
j_gene: TRBJ1-1
v_gene: TRBV28
abundance: -

CDR3aa: CASSMAGAPQPQHF
CDR3nt: TGTGCCAGTAGTATGGCAGGGGCCCCCCAGCCCCAGCATTTT
d_gene: -
j_gene: TRBJ1-5
v_gene: TRBV19
abundance: once

CDR3aa: CASRGAYEQYF
CDR3nt: TGTGCCAGCAGGGGAGCCTACGAGCAGTACTTC
d_gene: -
j_gene: TRBJ2-7
v_gene: TRBV27
abundance: -

CDR3aa: CASSSTAGAEKLFF
CDR3nt: TGTGCCAGTAGTTCGACGGCGGGGGCTGAAAAACTGTTTTTT
d_gene: -
j_gene: TRBJ1-4
v_gene: TRBV19
abundance: once

CDR3aa: CASKQNLDSPLHF
CDR3nt: TGTGCCAGCAAGCAGAACCTTGATTCACCCCTCCACTTT
d_gene: -
j_gene: TRBJ1-6
v_gene: TRBV11-2
abundance: -

CDR3aa: CASSPRTGRTDTQYF
CDR3nt: TGCGCCAGCAGCCCGAGGACAGGGCGCACAGATACGCAGTATTTT
d_gene: TRBD1
j_gene: TRBJ2-3
v_gene: TRBV5-1
abundance: -

CDR3aa: CASRQGADTQYF
CDR3nt: TGTGCCAGCAGACAGGGCGCGGATACGCAGTATTTT
d_gene: -
j_gene: TRBJ2-3
v_gene: TRBV6-5
abundance: -

CDR3aa: CASSSYDRVGANVLTF
CDR3nt: TGTGCCAGCAGCTCATACGACAGGGTTGGGGCCAACGTCCTGACTTTC
d_gene: TRBD1
j_gene: TRBJ2-6
v_gene: TRBV7-8
abundance: -

CDR3aa: CASTVGSLTTGELFF
CDR3nt: TGTGCCAGCACCGTAGGGTCTCTTACCACCGGGGAGCTGTTTTTT
d_gene: -
j_gene: TRBJ2-2
v_gene: TRBV7-2
abundance: -

CDR3aa: CASSPGLNSNQPQHF
CDR3nt: TGTGCCAGCAGCCCGGGACTGAATAGCAATCAGCCCCAGCATTTT
d_gene: -
j_gene: TRBJ1-5
v_gene: TRBV6-5
abundance: -

CDR3aa: CASSFVGDGYTF
CDR3nt: TGTGCCAGCAGCTTCGTTGGGGACGGCTACACCTTC
d_gene: -
j_gene: TRBJ1-2
v_gene: TRBV7-9
abundance: medium-sized

CDR3aa: CASSPTKAMNTEAFF
CDR3nt: TGTGCCAGCAGCCCCACAAAGGCGATGAACACTGAAGCTTTCTTT
d_gene: -
j_gene: TRBJ1-1
v_gene: TRBV7-9
abundance: -

CDR3aa: CASSFGGVTDTQYF
CDR3nt: TGTGCCAGCAGCTTCGGGGGGGTCACAGATACGCAGTATTTT
d_gene: TRBD2
j_gene: TRBJ2-3
v_gene: TRBV7-3
abundance: -

CDR3aa: CASSETGGNYGYTF
CDR3nt: TGTGCCAGCAGTGAGACAGGGGGGAACTATGGCTACACCTTC
d_gene: TRBD1
j_gene: TRBJ1-2
v_gene: TRBV4-2
abundance: once

CDR3aa: CAAADTPFSYEQYF
CDR3nt: TGTGCCGCTGCTGACACCCCCTTTTCCTACGAGCAGTACTTC
d_gene: -
j_gene: TRBJ2-7
v_gene: TRBV6-5
abundance: once

CDR3aa: CASSWRGSNEQFF
CDR3nt: TGTGCCAGCAGTTGGCGAGGAAGCAATGAGCAGTTCTTC
d_gene: -
j_gene: TRBJ2-1
v_gene: TRBV12-3/TRBV12-4
abundance: few

CDR3aa: CASSSRDRGIYGYTF
CDR3nt: TGTGCCAGCAGTTCCCGGGACAGGGGGATCTATGGCTACACCTTC
d_gene: TRBD1
j_gene: TRBJ1-2
v_gene: TRBV3-1/TRBV3-2
abundance: few

CDR3aa: CATTKQRGHGTEAFF
CDR3nt: TGTGCCACCACAAAACAGAGAGGGCACGGCACTGAAGCTTTCTTT
d_gene: -
j_gene: TRBJ1-1
v_gene: TRBV19
abundance: -

CDR3aa: CASSLGEYEQYF
CDR3nt: TGTGCCAGCAGCTTGGGAGAGTACGAGCAGTACTTC
d_gene: -
j_gene: TRBJ2-7
v_gene: TRBV7-2
abundance: -

CDR3aa: CAWSLRYDEKLFF
CDR3nt: TGTGCCTGGAGTCTCAGGTACGATGAAAAACTGTTTTTT
d_gene: -
j_gene: TRBJ1-4
v_gene: TRBV30
abundance: once

CDR3aa: CASKQGADGYTF
CDR3nt: TGTGCCAGCAAACAGGGGGCCGATGGCTACACCTTC
d_gene: TRBD1
j_gene: TRBJ1-2
v_gene: TRBV6-5
abundance: -

CDR3aa: CASSQMIVTEAFF
CDR3nt: TGTGCCAGCAGCCAAATGATTGTCACTGAAGCTTTCTTT
d_gene: -
j_gene: TRBJ1-1
v_gene: TRBV6-2/TRBV6-3
abundance: once

CDR3aa: CAWRDGETGGYNEQFF
CDR3nt: TGTGCCTGGAGGGACGGTGAGACAGGGGGTTACAATGAGCAGTTCTTC
d_gene: TRBD1
j_gene: TRBJ2-1
v_gene: TRBV30
abundance: -

CDR3aa: CASSFGGNTIYF
CDR3nt: TGTGCCAGCAGCTTCGGCGGAAACACCATATATTTT
d_gene: -
j_gene: TRBJ1-3
v_gene: TRBV7-9
abundance: -

CDR3aa: CASSEGFGEKLFF
CDR3nt: TGTGCCAGCAGTGAGGGTTTTGGAGAAAAACTGTTTTTT
d_gene: -
j_gene: TRBJ1-4
v_gene: TRBV6-4
abundance: -

CDR3aa: CASSFAGQGTDTQYF
CDR3nt: TGTGCCAGCAGCTTTGCGGGACAGGGCACAGATACGCAGTATTTT
d_gene: -
j_gene: TRBJ2-3
v_gene: TRBV12-1
abundance: -

CDR3aa: CASSSAAGWGGELFF
CDR3nt: TGTGCCAGCAGCTCCGCGGCAGGGTGGGGCGGGGAGCTGTTTTTT
d_gene: -
j_gene: TRBJ2-2
v_gene: TRBV7-2
abundance: -

CDR3aa: CASSAGQRHGYTF
CDR3nt: TGTGCCAGCAGTGCCGGACAGAGACATGGCTACACCTTC
d_gene: -
j_gene: TRBJ1-2
v_gene: TRBV2
abundance: -

CDR3aa: CASSGLRASYNEQFF
CDR3nt: TGTGCCAGCAGTGGACTCAGGGCGAGCTACAATGAGCAGTTCTTC
d_gene: -
j_gene: TRBJ2-1
v_gene: TRBV2
abundance: -

CDR3aa: CASSVEPGQRGLETQYF
CDR3nt: TGTGCCAGCAGCGTAGAACCGGGACAGCGTGGGTTAGAGACCCAGTACTTC
d_gene: TRBD1
j_gene: TRBJ2-5
v_gene: TRBV9
abundance: once

CDR3aa: CASSQTETQYF
CDR3nt: TGTGCCAGCAGCCAGACAGAGACCCAGTACTTC
d_gene: -
j_gene: TRBJ2-5
v_gene: TRBV7-9
abundance: -

CDR3aa: CATSDPGGLDTGELFF
CDR3nt: TGTGCCACCAGTGATCCAGGGGGCTTGGACACCGGGGAGCTGTTTTTT
d_gene: TRBD1
j_gene: TRBJ2-2
v_gene: TRBV24-1
abundance: -

CDR3aa: CASSPGGFANYGYTF
CDR3nt: TGTGCCAGCAGCCCAGGTGGTTTTGCTAACTATGGCTACACCTTC
d_gene: -
j_gene: TRBJ1-2
v_gene: TRBV3-1/TRBV3-2
abundance: -

CDR3aa: CSASRDRGVLYEQYF
CDR3nt: TGCAGTGCTAGTAGGGACAGGGGGGTACTCTACGAGCAGTACTTC
d_gene: TRBD1
j_gene: TRBJ2-7
v_gene: TRBV20-1
abundance: -

CDR3aa: CASSPSLTGGAGYTF
CDR3nt: TGCGCCAGCAGCCCATCGCTGACAGGCGGGGCAGGCTACACCTTC
d_gene: -
j_gene: TRBJ1-2
v_gene: TRBV4-3
abundance: -

CDR3aa: CASSFGRMNTEAFF
CDR3nt: TGTGCCAGCAGTTTCGGGCGAATGAACACTGAAGCTTTCTTT
d_gene: -
j_gene: TRBJ1-1
v_gene: TRBV27
abundance: -

CDR3aa: CASRGTGRSAEQYF
CDR3nt: TGTGCCAGCAGGGGGACAGGGAGATCGGCCGAGCAGTACTTC
d_gene: TRBD1
j_gene: TRBJ2-7
v_gene: TRBV28
abundance: -

CDR3aa: CASSSGHRNTEAFF
CDR3nt: TGTGCCAGCAGCTCGGGACACCGGAACACTGAAGCTTTCTTT
d_gene: -
j_gene: TRBJ1-1
v_gene: TRBV5-6
abundance: -

CDR3aa: CSASSGAPGLAYQETQYF
CDR3nt: TGCAGTGCTAGTTCCGGGGCACCGGGACTAGCGTATCAAGAGACCCAGTACTTC
d_gene: TRBD2
j_gene: TRBJ2-5
v_gene: TRBV20-1
abundance: few

CDR3aa: CASSLQGTYGYTF
CDR3nt: TGTGCCAGCAGTCTCCAGGGGACCTATGGCTACACCTTC
d_gene: -
j_gene: TRBJ1-2
v_gene: TRBV6-5
abundance: -

CDR3aa: CASSPRTSQGDEQFF
CDR3nt: TGTGCCAGCTCACCAAGGACTAGCCAGGGCGATGAGCAGTTCTTC
d_gene: TRBD2
j_gene: TRBJ2-1
v_gene: TRBV18
abundance: -

CDR3aa: CASSGRVHGGELFF
CDR3nt: TGTGCCAGCAGTGGAAGAGTGCATGGCGGGGAGCTGTTTTTT
d_gene: -
j_gene: TRBJ2-2
v_gene: TRBV6-2/TRBV6-3
abundance: -

CDR3aa: CASNGSPGQLNYNSPLHF
CDR3nt: TGTGCCAGTAATGGATCGCCGGGACAGTTAAACTATAATTCACCCCTCCACTTT
d_gene: TRBD1
j_gene: TRBJ1-6
v_gene: TRBV19
abundance: -

CDR3aa: CASSQVTGEKLFF
CDR3nt: TGTGCCAGCAGCCAAGTCACAGGTGAAAAACTGTTTTTT
d_gene: -
j_gene: TRBJ1-4
v_gene: TRBV14
abundance: -

CDR3aa: CASSHPYRGGNYNEQFF
CDR3nt: TGTGCCAGCAGCCACCCGTATCGGGGGGGTAATTACAATGAGCAGTTCTTC
d_gene: TRBD2
j_gene: TRBJ2-1
v_gene: TRBV11-3
abundance: -